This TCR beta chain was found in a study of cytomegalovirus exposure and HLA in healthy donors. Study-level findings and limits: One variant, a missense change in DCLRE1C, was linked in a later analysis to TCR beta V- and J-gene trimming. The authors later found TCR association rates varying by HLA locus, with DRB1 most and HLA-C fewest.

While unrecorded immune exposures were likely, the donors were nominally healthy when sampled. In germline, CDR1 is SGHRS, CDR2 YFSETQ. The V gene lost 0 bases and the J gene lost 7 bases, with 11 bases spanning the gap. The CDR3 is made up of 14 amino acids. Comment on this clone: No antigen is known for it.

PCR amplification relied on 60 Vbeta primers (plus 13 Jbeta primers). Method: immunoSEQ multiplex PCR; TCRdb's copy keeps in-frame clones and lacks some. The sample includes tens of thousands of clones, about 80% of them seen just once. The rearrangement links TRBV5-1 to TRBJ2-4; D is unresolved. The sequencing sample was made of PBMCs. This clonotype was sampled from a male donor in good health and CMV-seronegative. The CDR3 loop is CASSLASGANIQYF. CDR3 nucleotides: TGCGCCAGCAGCTTGGCCAGTGGAGCGAACATTCAGTACTTC.